This paragraph reports one T cell receptor (beta chain). Antigen specificity is unknown. At one of its ends the junction is not consistent with the germline gene, which may arise from a read error. The source of the sample is a study of T-cell memory formation after mild COVID-19. Study information: The study found TCR clusters largely donor specific.

CDR1 is SEHNR and CDR2 is FQNEAQ in the germline V gene (reference sequence). CDR3 size: 16 residues. Study-wide findings and caveats: Clones that shrank (day 15 to 85) were balanced CD4/CD8, whereas later expanders leaned CD4+. Mainly CM and EM harbored the contracting CD4+ clones; mainly EMRA harbored the CD8+ ones.

From 5'RACE with constant-segment primers came TCR alpha and TCR beta cDNA libraries that carried sample barcodes and UMIs. Each CDR3 protein is one row after TCRdb ran MiXCR on the 5' RACE reads. The table records 190,000 or so distinct CDR3 sequences, about 21% of them present only once. V usage is TRBV7-9 and J usage is TRBJ2-7, with TRBD2 matching 10 bases. The TCR was taken from an adult woman who had mild COVID-19 (a few samples of this study predate the infection). Cell type and time point are not known. The sequencing sample was made of PBMCs or a T cell subset sorted from them (not recorded which). This CDR3 reads CANSPGLADPPYEQYF. The CDR3 DNA follows: TGTGCCAACAGCCCCGGACTAGCGGATCCACCCTACGAGCAGTACTTC.